The T cell receptor (beta chain) under discussion was sequenced for a study of OX40 agonist ivuxolimab in advanced cancers. Study overall: It was ivuxolimab, an agonistic anti-OX40 (CD134) antibody, that patients were treated with.

TCRdb's table, derived via immunoSEQ multiplex PCR, lists solely in-frame clones and lacks some. The table lists about 100,000 clones, 91% of them singletons. This CDR3 is built from 12 residues. V was clipped by 5 bases and J by 3 bases, with 8 bases between them. The germline V gene encodes CDR1 SGHTA and CDR2 FQGNSA. This sample comprised CD4+ or CD8+ T cells sorted from blood, obtained in a trial of the OX40 agonist ivuxolimab. This receptor was taken from an adult with an advanced solid tumor such as melanoma, head and neck, liver or kidney cancer. The J gene is TRBJ2-7, the V gene TRBV7-2; D is unresolved. CDR3 sequence: CASSAKGYEQYF. The CDR3 nucleotides are TGTGCCAGCAGCGCCAAAGGCTACGAGCAGTACTTC.